The clone carrying this T cell receptor (beta chain) was seen once. These data come from a study of blood T cell repertoires in COVID-19. Germline assignment: CDR1 SGDLS and CDR2 YYNGEE. The CDR3 has 13 residues. The germline V and J ends were trimmed by 3 bases and 8 bases, with 14 bases remaining between them. Method: immunoSEQ multiplex PCR; TCRdb's copy keeps in-frame clones and lacks some. Of about 360,000 clones in the sample, about 89% were seen once. Material for sequencing was PBMCs or T cells enriched from blood (not recorded which). The V call is TRBV9, the J call TRBJ1-2; D might be TRBD1 (5 bases). This TCR came from a man aged 25-45 years who had recovered from COVID-19. The CDR3 is CASSGEGPRGYTF. The CDR3 region has the DNA TGTGCCAGCAGCGGGGAGGGGCCTCGCGGCTACACCTTC.